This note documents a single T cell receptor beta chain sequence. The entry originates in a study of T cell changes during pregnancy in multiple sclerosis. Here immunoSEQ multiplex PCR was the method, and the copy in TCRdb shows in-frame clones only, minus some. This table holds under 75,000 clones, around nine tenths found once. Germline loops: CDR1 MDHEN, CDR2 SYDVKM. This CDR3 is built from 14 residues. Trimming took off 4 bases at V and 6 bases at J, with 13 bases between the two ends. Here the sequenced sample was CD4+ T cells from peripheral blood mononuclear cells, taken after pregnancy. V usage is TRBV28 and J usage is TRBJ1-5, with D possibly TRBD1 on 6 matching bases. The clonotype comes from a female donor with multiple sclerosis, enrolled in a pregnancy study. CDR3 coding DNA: TGTGCCAGCAGTTGGACAGTCAGGGGTCAGCCCCAGCATTTT. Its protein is CASSWTVRGQPQHF.